Below, 9 T cell receptor beta chains from the same sample are listed, as sequenced in a study of cytomegalovirus exposure and HLA in healthy donors. Primers for the PCR totalled 60 Vbeta and 13 Jbeta. TCRdb's table, derived via immunoSEQ multiplex PCR, lists solely in-frame clones and lacks some. The sample includes about 170,000 clones, less than 90% of them seen just once. The material sequenced was PBMCs. The receptors were sampled from a woman aged 45 to 65 in good health and CMV-seropositive.

The chain links TRBV27 to TRBJ1-1; tentative D call: TRBD1 (6 bases). This CDR3 has 14 amino acids. Germline assignment: CDR1 MNHEY and CDR2 SMNVEV (reference sequence). V was shortened by 1 base and J by 8 bases, with 14 bases between the two germline ends. CDR3 protein: CASSLFQGQGEAFF. For the CDR3, the DNA is TGTGCCAGCAGTTTATTTCAGGGGCAAGGAGAAGCTTTCTTT.

This clone has a handful of counts. This chain joins TRBV30 and TRBJ1-4; possibly TRBD1 for D (6 bases). The germline V gene has CDR1 GTSNPN and CDR2 SVGIG (reference sequence). This CDR3 region has 15 residues. Trimming stripped 1 base from V and 4 bases from J, with 13 bases between. The CDR3 here is CAWSAGEGVNEKLFF. The CDR3, as DNA: TGTGCCTGGAGTGCAGGGGAGGGGGTTAATGAAAAACTGTTTTTT.

The rearrangement uses TRBV28 and TRBJ1-5; the D gene is possibly TRBD1 (5 bases). This CDR3 region has 15 residues. CDR1 is MDHEN, CDR2 SYDVKM, per germline. Trimming removed 5 bases at V and 5 bases at J, with 16 bases between. CDR3 DNA: TGTGCCAGCAGTCTACTCTGGGACTCCGATCAGCCCCAGCATTTT. It translates to CASSLLWDSDQPQHF. The variable domain in full, with the rest retrieved from reference TRBV28 and TRBJ1-5, is DVKVTQSSRYLVKRTGEKVFLECVQDMDHENMFWYRQDPGLGLRLIYFSYDVKMKEKGDIPEGYSVSREKKERFSLILESASTNQTSMYLCASSLLWDSDQPQHFGDGTRLSIL.

This rearrangement joins TRBV9 to TRBJ1-3; possibly TRBD1 for D (6 bases). CDR1 is SGDLS and CDR2 is YYNGEE in the germline V gene. The CDR3 spans 16 residues. V shed 4 bases and J shed 7 bases, with 21 bases lying between them. CDR3 protein: CASSPRGGLGGNTIYF. The CDR3 DNA reads TGTGCCAGCAGCCCCCGCGGGGGGCTTGGGGGGAACACCATATATTTT.

This clone was seen only a few times. This chain uses TRBV12-2 with TRBJ1-2; TRBD1 is the table's D call, not checked against the DNA. TRBV12-2 represents a pseudogene. This CDR3 has 11 amino acids. CDR3: CASPQGLGYTF. The CDR3, as DNA: TGTGCAAGTCCGCAGGGCCTAGGCTACACCTTC.

The rearrangement uses TRBV13 and TRBJ1-1, with 7 bases identical to TRBD1. Germline values: CDR1 PRHDT, CDR2 FYEKMQ (reference sequence). The CDR3 is made up of 13 amino acids. The junction had 7 bases not matched to a gene; V was cut back by 5 bases and J by 7 bases. The CDR3 DNA is TGTGCCAGCAGCCGAGGACAGGTCTATGAAGCTTTCTTT. This encodes CASSRGQVYEAFF.

V is TRBV19 and J is TRBJ1-5; 9 bases fit TRBD1. The CDR3 has 15 residues. Germline lookup yields CDR1 LNHDA and CDR2 SQIVND (reference sequence). V lost 3 bases to trimming and J lost 3 bases; unmatched junction nucleotides: 3. CDR3 sequence (DNA): TGTGCCAGTAGTATCGACAGGGGGTACAATCAGCCCCAGCATTTT. It encodes CASSIDRGYNQPQHF.

V and J are TRBV11-2 and TRBJ2-3; TRBD2 matches 13 bases. V shed 4 bases and J 5 bases; nucleotides not matched to a gene: 6. CDR3 length equals 16 residues. Germline-derived CDR1 and CDR2 are SGHAT and FQNNGV. CDR3 sequence (DNA): TGTGCCAGCAGCTCACTAGCGGGAGGGCCCCAAGATACGCAGTATTTT. Translated, it gives CASSSLAGGPQDTQYF.

The CDR3 here is CASSPNSGAGLVYNEQFF. The CDR3 DNA reads as TGTGCCAGCTCACCAAACTCCGGAGCGGGACTAGTCTACAATGAGCAGTTCTTC. This chain joins TRBV18 and TRBJ2-1; 8 bases match TRBD2. The CDR3 spans 18 residues. Looked up from germline, CDR1 is KGHSH and CDR2 is LQKENI. The V and J ends lost 2 bases and 3 bases, in that order; junction bases with no gene match: 12.